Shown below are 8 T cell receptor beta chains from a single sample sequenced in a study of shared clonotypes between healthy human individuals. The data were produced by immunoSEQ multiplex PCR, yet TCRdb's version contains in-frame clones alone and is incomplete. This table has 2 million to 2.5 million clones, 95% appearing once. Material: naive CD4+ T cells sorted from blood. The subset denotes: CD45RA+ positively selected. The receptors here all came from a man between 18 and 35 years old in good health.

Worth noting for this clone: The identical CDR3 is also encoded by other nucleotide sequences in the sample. As DNA, the CDR3 is TGTGCCTGGAGTGTTCTAGGTAGCAATCAGCCCCAGCATTTT. Amino acid sequence: CAWSVLGSNQPQHF. The V and J genes are TRBV30 and TRBJ1-5; D gene uncertain. The CDR3 totals 14 residues. V was shortened by 0 bases and J by 0 bases, with 6 bases between the two germline ends. CDR1 is GTSNPN and CDR2 is SVGIG in the germline V gene (reference sequence).

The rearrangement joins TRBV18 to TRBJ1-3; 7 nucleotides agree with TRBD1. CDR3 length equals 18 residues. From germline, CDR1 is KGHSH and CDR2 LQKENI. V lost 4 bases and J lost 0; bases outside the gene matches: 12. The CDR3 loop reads CASSLRQGGPASGNTIYF. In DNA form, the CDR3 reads TGTGCCAGCTCACTCCGACAGGGAGGGCCCGCCTCTGGAAACACCATATATTTT.

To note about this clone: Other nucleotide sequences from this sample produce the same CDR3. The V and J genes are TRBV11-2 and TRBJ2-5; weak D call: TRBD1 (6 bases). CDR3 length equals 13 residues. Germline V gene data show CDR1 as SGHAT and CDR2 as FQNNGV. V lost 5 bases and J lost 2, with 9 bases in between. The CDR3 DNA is TGTGCCAGCAGCCGGACAGTTCAAGAGACCCAGTACTTC. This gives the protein CASSRTVQETQYF.

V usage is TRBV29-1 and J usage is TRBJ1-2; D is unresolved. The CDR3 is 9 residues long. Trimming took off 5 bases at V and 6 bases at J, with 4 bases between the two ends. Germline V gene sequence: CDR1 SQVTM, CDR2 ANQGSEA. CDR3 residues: CSVIDGYTF. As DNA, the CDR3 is TGCAGCGTTATCGATGGCTACACCTTC.

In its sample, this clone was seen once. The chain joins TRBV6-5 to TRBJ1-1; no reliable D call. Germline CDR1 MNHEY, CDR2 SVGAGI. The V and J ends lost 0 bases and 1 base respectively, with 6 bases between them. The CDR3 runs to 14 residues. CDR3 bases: TGTGCCAGCAGTTACTCGCCAGCGAACACTGAAGCTTTCTTT. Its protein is CASSYSPANTEAFF.

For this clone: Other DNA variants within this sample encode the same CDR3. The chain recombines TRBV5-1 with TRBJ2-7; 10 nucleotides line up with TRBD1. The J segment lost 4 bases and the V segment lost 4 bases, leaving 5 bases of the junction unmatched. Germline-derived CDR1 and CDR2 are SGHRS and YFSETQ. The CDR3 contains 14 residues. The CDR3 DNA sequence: TGCGCCAGCAGCGCAGGACAGGGGGTTTACGAGCAGTACTTC. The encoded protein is CASSAGQGVYEQYF.

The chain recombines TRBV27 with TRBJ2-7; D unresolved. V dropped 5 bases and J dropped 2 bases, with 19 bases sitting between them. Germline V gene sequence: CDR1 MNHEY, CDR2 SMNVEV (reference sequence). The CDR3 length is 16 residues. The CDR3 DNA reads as TGTGCCAGCAGTCCCGGCCCCAATGCACCCCCCTACGAGCAGTACTTC. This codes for CASSPGPNAPPYEQYF.

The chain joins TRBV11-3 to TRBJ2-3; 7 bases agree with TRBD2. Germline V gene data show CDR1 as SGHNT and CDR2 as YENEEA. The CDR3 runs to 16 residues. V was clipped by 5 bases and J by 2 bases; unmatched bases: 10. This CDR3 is CASSPRKAGNTDTQYF. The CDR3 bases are TGTGCCAGCAGCCCCCGAAAAGCGGGAAACACAGATACGCAGTATTTT.